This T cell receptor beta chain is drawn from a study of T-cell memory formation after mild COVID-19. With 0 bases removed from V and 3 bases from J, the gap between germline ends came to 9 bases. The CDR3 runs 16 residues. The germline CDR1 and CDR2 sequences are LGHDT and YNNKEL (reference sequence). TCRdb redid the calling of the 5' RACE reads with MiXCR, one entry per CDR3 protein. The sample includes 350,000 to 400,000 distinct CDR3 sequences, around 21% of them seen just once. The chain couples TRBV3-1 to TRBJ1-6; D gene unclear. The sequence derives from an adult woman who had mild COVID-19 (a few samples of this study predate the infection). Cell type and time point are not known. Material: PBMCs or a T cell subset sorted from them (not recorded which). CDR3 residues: CASSQDSAVYNSPLHF. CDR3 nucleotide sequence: TGTGCCAGCAGCCAAGATTCGGCAGTCTATAATTCACCCCTCCACTTT. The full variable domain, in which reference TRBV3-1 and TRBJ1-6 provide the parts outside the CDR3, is DTAVSQTPKYLVTQMGNDKSIKCEQNLGHDTMYWYKQDSKKFLKIMFSYNNKELIINETVPNRFSPKSPDKAHLNLHINSLELGDSAVYFCASSQDSAVYNSPLHFGNGTRLTVT.